A single sample gave rise to the 20 T cell receptor beta chains below, sequenced in a study of T-cell reconstitution after alpha-beta-depleted transplantation in children. During its preparation, the TCRbeta library received unique molecular identifiers. TCRdb reprocessed the PCR reads with MiXCR, giving one entry per CDR3 protein. The sample yields roughly 790,000 distinct CDR3 sequences, roughly 15% seen once. Source: PBMCs, mostly from graft donor cells, taken 360 days after TCRalphabeta/CD19-depleted stem cell transplant. These receptors all stem from a male patient aged 10 to 17 who had a stem cell transplant for acute lymphoblastic leukemia, so the T cells may come from the graft donor.

This chain links TRBV9 with TRBJ2-4; TRBD1 agrees at 7 bases. V lost 4 bases to trimming and J lost 7 bases; unmatched junction nucleotides: 5. The germline gives CDR1 SGDLS, CDR2 YYNGEE. The CDR3 contains 13 residues. CDR3 coding DNA: TGTGCCAGCAGCCCTTCGACAGGGAACATTCAGTACTTC. This encodes CASSPSTGNIQYF.

This clonotype showed up just once. The J gene is TRBJ2-3, the V gene TRBV15; TRBD2 might be the D (5 bases). This CDR3 is built from 13 residues. The V and J ends lost 1 base and 10 bases respectively, with 12 bases between them. Germline lookup yields CDR1 LNHNV and CDR2 YYDKDF (reference sequence). CDR3 sequence (DNA): TGTGCCACCAGCAGAGTGGGTCCCGGGGCGCAGTATTTT. This sequence encodes CATSRVGPGAQYF.

J is TRBJ2-7 and V is TRBV5-1, with 8 bases matching TRBD2. This CDR3 spans 15 amino acids. CDR1 and CDR2 from the germline V gene are SGHRS and YFSETQ. V was pared by 1 base and J by 3 bases, with 6 bases of the junction left unmatched. The CDR3 loop reads CASSLSSGSFYEQYF. The CDR3, as DNA: TGCGCCAGCAGCTTGTCCAGCGGGAGCTTCTACGAGCAGTACTTC.

This clonotype turned up a few times. The V and J genes are TRBV18 and TRBJ2-7, with D possibly being TRBD2 (6 bases). The CDR3 is 15 amino acids. V dropped 2 bases and J dropped 2 bases, with 13 bases sitting between them. Germline CDR1 and CDR2: KGHSH and LQKENI. The CDR3 reads CASSPGGIVAYEQYF. The CDR3 coding sequence is TGTGCCAGCTCACCAGGAGGGATAGTCGCCTACGAGCAGTACTTC.

The rearrangement joins TRBV12-3 or TRBV12-4 to TRBJ2-7, with 9 bases aligning to TRBD1. There are 15 residues in the CDR3. After removal of 5 bases from V and 6 bases from J, the junction contained 11 bases not matched to a gene. CDR3 coding DNA: TGTGCCAGCAGTCCGACGGGACAGGGAAAGGGCGAGCAGTACTTC. As protein: CASSPTGQGKGEQYF.

The chain combines TRBV7-7 with TRBJ2-1; 8 positions agree with TRBD2. This CDR3 is 15 amino acids long. Germline CDR1 is SSHAT and CDR2 is FNYEAQ (reference sequence). Unmatched junction bases numbered 9, after V lost 4 bases and J lost 7 bases. CDR3 DNA sequence: TGTGCCAGCAGCTACCGAGCGGGAGTTCAAAATGAGCAGTTCTTC. It yields the protein CASSYRAGVQNEQFF.

Ten or more counts support this clonotype. The genes are TRBV4-1 and TRBJ2-1, with TRBD2 identical over 11 bases. Trimming cost V 6 bases and J 6 bases; bases outside gene matches: 10. In germline, CDR1 is MGHRA, CDR2 YSYEKL. The CDR3 spans 16 residues. CDR3 nucleotide sequence: TGCGCCAGCAGGTACAATGGGCTAGCGGGAGGCAATGAGCAGTTCTTC. It translates to CASRYNGLAGGNEQFF.

There are a few counts of this clonotype. V usage is TRBV6-2 or TRBV6-3 and J usage is TRBJ2-2; tentative D call: TRBD1 (6 bases). V lost 7 bases and J 4 bases, leaving 10 bases between the germline ends. The CDR3 has 13 residues. Germline lookup yields CDR1 MNHEY and CDR2 SVGEGT. The CDR3 sequence is CASNREFTGELFF. CDR3 in DNA: TGTGCCAGCAACAGGGAGTTCACCGGGGAGCTGTTTTTT.

The chain employs TRBV7-9 and TRBJ2-1; 9 positions match TRBD2. V lost 6 bases and J lost 2; bases outside the gene matches: 5. The CDR3 runs to 15 residues. CDR1 is SEHNR and CDR2 is FQNEAQ in the germline V gene (reference sequence). The CDR3 sequence is CASRIAGVTYNEQFF. In nucleotides, the CDR3 is TGTGCCAGCAGAATAGCGGGAGTAACCTACAATGAGCAGTTCTTC.

This clonotype was seen a handful of times. The chain couples TRBV7-8 to TRBJ2-1; D might be TRBD1 or TRBD2, each matching 5 bases. Germline V CDR1 and CDR2: SGHVS, FQNEAQ. The CDR3 contains 16 residues. Deletions cut 0 bases from V and 2 bases from J, with 11 bases between. The DNA for the CDR3 is TGTGCCAGCAGCTTAGCGGGGCCGGGAACCTACAATGAGCAGTTCTTC. This translates into CASSLAGPGTYNEQFF.

The chain uses TRBV4-1 and TRBJ1-6; D possibly corresponds to TRBD1 (5 bases). The germline CDR1 and CDR2 sequences are MGHRA and YSYEKL. The V end lost 4 bases, the J end lost 3 bases, and 10 bases lay between the germline ends. The CDR3 is 15 amino acids. CDR3 region: CASSPRDGYNSPLHF. Written as DNA, the CDR3 is TGCGCCAGCAGCCCCCGGGACGGCTATAATTCACCCCTCCACTTT.

CDR3 sequence reads: CASSQSSGGEDEAFF. In DNA, the CDR3 is TGTGCCAGCAGCCAATCATCTGGGGGGGAGGATGAAGCTTTCTTT. This chain links TRBV16 with TRBJ1-1, with D perhaps TRBD1 (5 bases). Germline CDR1 and CDR2: KGHSY and FQNENV. Trimming cost V 0 bases and J 7 bases, with 15 bases left between them. The length of the CDR3 is 15 residues.

About this clonotype: The conserved phenylalanine or tryptophan normally closing the CDR3 is absent here, so this likely arose from a read error. The rearrangement uses TRBV10-2 and TRBJ1-1; 8 positions match TRBD1. The germline CDR1 and CDR2 sequences are WSHSY and SAAADI. The ends lost 2 bases at V and 2 bases at J; junction bases unmatched: 10. CDR3 size: 17 residues. In nucleotides, the CDR3 is TGCGCCAGCAGTGAGCCCGGACAGGGATTCCCTAACACTGAAGCTTTCGTT. Protein product: CASSEPGQGFPNTEAFV.

The table lists this clonotype with a few counts. The chain carries TRBV19 and TRBJ2-2, with TRBD2 matching over 7 bases. The junction had 9 bases not matched to a gene; V was cut back by 7 bases and J by 4 bases. This CDR3 region has 15 residues. CDR1 is LNHDA and CDR2 is SQIVND in the germline V gene (reference sequence). CDR3 residues: CASMEGGRVTGELFF. CDR3 nucleotide sequence: TGTGCCAGTATGGAGGGAGGGAGAGTCACCGGGGAGCTGTTTTTT.

The rearrangement joins TRBV12-3 or TRBV12-4 to TRBJ1-5; tentatively, D is TRBD1 (5 bases). The CDR3 runs to 14 residues. Trimming cost V 4 bases and J 9 bases, with 16 bases left between them. The CDR3 coding sequence is TGTGCCAGCAGTTCTGACAGTCACCGGGGGCCCCAGCATTTT. Its protein product is CASSSDSHRGPQHF.

This clonotype has ten or more counts. V and J are TRBV20-1 and TRBJ1-1; D gene unclear. Trimming removed 5 bases from V and 7 bases from J, with 20 bases in between. Per germline, CDR1 DFQATT and CDR2 SNEGSKA (reference sequence). The CDR3 is 14 residues long. The CDR3 reads CSAERANIGFEAFF. The CDR3 DNA reads as TGCAGTGCTGAGAGGGCAAACATCGGCTTTGAAGCTTTCTTT.

This sequence joins TRBV12-3 or TRBV12-4 and TRBJ2-7; the match to TRBD2 covers 7 bases. There are 16 residues in the CDR3. Trimming cost V 5 bases and J 2 bases; bases outside gene matches: 12. The DNA for the CDR3 is TGTGCCAGCAGTCCCCGAGGGGCGGGAGAGACCTACGAGCAGTACTTC. Protein: CASSPRGAGETYEQYF.

The J gene is TRBJ2-5, the V gene TRBV20-1, with 10 bases identical to TRBD2. CDR1 is DFQATT, CDR2 SNEGSKA, per germline (reference sequence). CDR3 length equals 15 residues. Trimming at V came to 5 bases and at J to 5 bases, leaving 11 bases not matched to a gene. As DNA, the CDR3 is TGCAGTGCTTTCCTAGCGGGAGCCCCGGGGGAGACCCAGTACTTC. This translates into CSAFLAGAPGETQYF.

The chain has TRBV28 and TRBJ2-7; 13 positions agree with TRBD2. CDR1 and CDR2 (germline): MDHEN, SYDVKM. With V trimmed by 5 bases and J by 2 bases, 6 bases remained unmatched. There are 16 residues in the CDR3. The CDR3 sequence: CASSTKLAGGPYEQYF. As DNA, the CDR3 is TGTGCCAGCAGTACCAAACTAGCGGGAGGGCCCTACGAGCAGTACTTC.

This clonotype was seen only a few times. The chain links TRBV5-1 to TRBJ2-2; TRBD2 aligns across 7 bases. Germline V gene lookup returns CDR1 SGHRS and CDR2 YFSETQ. J was trimmed by 9 bases and V by 3 bases; bases with no gene match: 5. The CDR3 length is 13 residues. The CDR3 is CASSYTTSWELFF. The CDR3 region has the DNA TGCGCCAGCAGCTACACGACTAGCTGGGAGCTGTTTTTT.